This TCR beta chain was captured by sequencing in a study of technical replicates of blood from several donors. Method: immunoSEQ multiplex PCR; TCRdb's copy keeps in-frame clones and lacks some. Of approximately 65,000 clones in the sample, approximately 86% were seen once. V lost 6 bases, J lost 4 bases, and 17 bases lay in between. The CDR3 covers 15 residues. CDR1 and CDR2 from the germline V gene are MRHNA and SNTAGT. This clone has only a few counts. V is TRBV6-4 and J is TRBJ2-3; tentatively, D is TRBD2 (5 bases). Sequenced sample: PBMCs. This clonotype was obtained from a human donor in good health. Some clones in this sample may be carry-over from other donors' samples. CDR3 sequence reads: CASSREGEGPDTQYF. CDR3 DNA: TGTGCCAGCAGCCGAGAGGGAGAGGGTCCAGATACGCAGTATTTT.